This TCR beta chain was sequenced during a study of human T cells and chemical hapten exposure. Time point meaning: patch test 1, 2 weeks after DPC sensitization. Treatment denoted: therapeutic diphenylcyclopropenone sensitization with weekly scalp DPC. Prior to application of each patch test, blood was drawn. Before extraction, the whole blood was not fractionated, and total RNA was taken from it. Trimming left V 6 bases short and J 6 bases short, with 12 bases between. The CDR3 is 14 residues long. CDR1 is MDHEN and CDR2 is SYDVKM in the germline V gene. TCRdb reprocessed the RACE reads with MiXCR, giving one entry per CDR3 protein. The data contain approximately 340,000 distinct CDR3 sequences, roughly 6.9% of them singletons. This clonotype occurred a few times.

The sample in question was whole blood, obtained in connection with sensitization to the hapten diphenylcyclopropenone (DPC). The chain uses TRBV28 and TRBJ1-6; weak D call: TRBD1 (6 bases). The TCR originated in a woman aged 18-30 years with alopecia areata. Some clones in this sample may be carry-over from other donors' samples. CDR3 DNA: TGTGCCAGCAGCCGACAGGCCCTTAATTCACCCCTCCACTTT. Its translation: CASSRQALNSPLHF.